This TCR beta chain was captured by sequencing in a study of Ad26.COV2.S vaccination and SARS-CoV-2 variants. Study-level points and caveats: Compared with placebo recipients, vaccine recipients had higher spike-specific TCR breadth. The authors reported substantial breadth in spike-specific CD8+ and CD4+ T cell responses after vaccination.

Worth noting for this clone: Its matching antigen is unknown.

Treatment indicated: about 20 received Ad26.COV2.S at low or high dose, single or two shots; about 5 received placebo; per-sample allocation not given. Day 63 after the first vaccine or placebo injection was the time point for sampling. Libraries were prepared by immunoSEQ multiplex PCR; TCRdb keeps only in-frame clonotypes and omits some of them. The sample yields 350,000 to 450,000 clones, approximately 92% seen once. In germline, CDR1 is LGHDT, CDR2 YNNKEL (reference sequence). This CDR3 is built from 15 residues. V lost 3 bases and J lost 2, with 13 bases in between. The material sequenced was peripheral blood, taken in a trial of Ad26.COV2.S vaccine versus placebo. The sequence derives from a person between 18 and 65 years old who received the Ad26.COV2.S COVID-19 vaccine or a placebo. This sequence joins TRBV3-1 (or the pseudogene TRBV3-2) and TRBJ1-2, with D tentatively TRBD1 (6 bases). CDR3 in amino acids: CASSHDTGGNYGYTF. The CDR3 DNA reads TGTGCCAGCAGCCACGACACGGGGGGCAACTATGGCTACACCTTC.